Presented here are 29 T cell receptor beta chains from one specimen sequenced in a study of T cell responses to AZD1222 COVID-19 vaccine. Using immunoSEQ multiplex PCR, the repertoire was profiled, and TCRdb retains in-frame clones only, with some absent. The data hold some 49,000 clones, with 65% to 80% observed a single time. The sequencing here drew on peripheral blood, taken on day 0 of AZD1222 vaccination. These receptors came from an adult in good health.

This chain connects TRBV11-2 to TRBJ1-1; D is undetermined. Germline assignment: CDR1 SGHAT and CDR2 FQNNGV. Trimming left V 4 bases short and J 5 bases short, with 11 bases between. The CDR3 loop spans 13 amino acids. This chain's CDR3 is CASSYTGRTEAFF. The CDR3 DNA is TGTGCCAGCAGCTATACGGGGAGGACTGAAGCTTTCTTT.

The sample holds one count of this clone. The chain links TRBV7-8 to TRBJ2-5; 11 bases match TRBD2. Germline trimming cut 2 bases from V and 5 bases from J; bases unmatched to any gene: 7. The CDR3 loop spans 16 amino acids. Germline V lookup: CDR1 SGHVS, CDR2 FQNEAQ. The CDR3 region is CASSLISGGAQETQYF. The CDR3 nucleotides are TGTGCCAGCAGCTTAATTAGCGGGGGGGCTCAGGAGACCCAGTACTTC. Filled out from reference TRBV7-8 and TRBJ2-5, the complete variable domain reads GAGVSQSPRYKVAKRGQDVALRCDPISGHVSLFWYQQALGQGPEFLTYFQNEAQLDKSGLPSDRFFAERPEGSVSTLKIQRTQQEDSAVYLCASSLISGGAQETQYFGPGTRLLVL.

On this clone itself: One end of the junction is discordant with germline, which a read error may explain. The V call is TRBV3-1 (or the pseudogene TRBV3-2), the J call TRBJ1-2; no definite D call. CDR1 LGHDT and CDR2 YNNKEL come from the germline V gene (reference sequence). CDR3 length: 13 residues. The CDR3 loop is CAGSEIPQKGYTF. The CDR3 nucleotides are TGTGCCGGCAGCGAAATCCCCCAAAAGGGCTACACCTTC.

The chain couples TRBV6-5 to TRBJ2-1; the match to TRBD2 covers 11 bases. Germline loops: CDR1 MNHEY, CDR2 SVGAGI. V shed 7 bases, J shed 6 bases, and the junction held 8 bases outside the gene matches. The CDR3 totals 15 residues. The CDR3 nucleotides are TGTGCCAGCACCGGAAGACTAGCGGGGTCCAATGAGCAGTTCTTC. Its protein product is CASTGRLAGSNEQFF.

The rearrangement uses TRBV6-2 or TRBV6-3 and TRBJ2-1; the D call may be TRBD1 or TRBD2 (5 bases each). The V gene's germline CDR1 is MNHEY and CDR2 SVGEGT. The CDR3 extends over 14 amino acids. V was shortened by 3 bases and J by 8 bases, with 14 bases between the two germline ends. This CDR3 reads CASSYDNQGDEQFF. The CDR3 DNA reads as TGTGCCAGCAGTTATGACAATCAGGGAGATGAGCAGTTCTTC.

The rearrangement links TRBV5-1 to TRBJ2-7, with 11 bases lining up with TRBD2. V was pared by 2 bases and J by 0 bases, with 1 base of the junction left unmatched. The CDR3 has 15 residues. The germline V gene encodes CDR1 SGHRS and CDR2 YFSETQ. CDR3 amino acids: CASSFGTSGSYEQYF. The CDR3 nucleotides read TGCGCCAGCAGCTTTGGGACTAGCGGCTCCTACGAGCAGTACTTC.

V and J are TRBV5-1 and TRBJ2-5, with TRBD1 as a possible D gene (5 bases). Trimming took 5 bases from V and 3 from J, leaving 14 bases between them. CDR1 is SGHRS and CDR2 is YFSETQ in the germline V gene. This CDR3 contains 14 residues. CDR3 protein: CASRKGSFKETQYF. CDR3 nucleotide sequence: TGCGCCAGCAGGAAGGGGTCCTTCAAAGAGACCCAGTACTTC.

The V call is TRBV5-6, the J call TRBJ2-5, with D perhaps matching TRBD2 (5 bases). V was clipped by 1 base and J by 5 bases, with 12 bases between them. The CDR3 has 14 amino acids. CDR1 is SGHDT and CDR2 is YYEEEE in the germline V gene. CDR3 residues: CASSLYGVVETQYF. The CDR3 coding sequence is TGTGCCAGCAGCTTGTACGGGGTAGTGGAGACCCAGTACTTC.

The chain employs TRBV19 and TRBJ2-7, with D possibly matching TRBD1 (6 bases). Per the germline V gene, CDR1 is LNHDA and CDR2 is SQIVND (reference sequence). V was trimmed by 6 bases and J by 5 bases, leaving 11 bases between them. The CDR3 runs 12 residues. The DNA of the CDR3 is TGTGCCAGTAGCGGGGACACTAACGAGCAGTACGTC. Residues: CASSGDTNEQYV.

This clone was detected once. The V call is TRBV6-1, the J call TRBJ1-4; tentatively, D is TRBD1 (5 bases). Trimming shortened V by 2 bases and J by 6 bases, and 7 bases separated the two germline ends. The CDR3 extends over 13 amino acids. The germline CDR1 and CDR2 sequences are MNHNS and SASEGT. In DNA, the CDR3 is TGTGCCAGCAGTGAACAGGGTTATGAAAAACTGTTTTTT. Translation gives CASSEQGYEKLFF.

The chain has TRBV5-6 and TRBJ1-5; 10 bases are shared with TRBD1. After removal of 6 bases from V and 7 bases from J, the junction contained 7 bases not matched to a gene. The CDR3 runs 14 residues. Germline CDR1 and CDR2: SGHDT and YYEEEE. The CDR3 is CASNLRGQGQPQHF. DNA of the CDR3: TGTGCCAGCAATTTGAGGGGACAGGGGCAGCCCCAGCATTTT. The full variable domain, in which reference TRBV5-6 and TRBJ1-5 provide the parts outside the CDR3, is DAGVTQSPTHLIKTRGQQVTLRCSPKSGHDTVSWYQQALGQGPQFIFQYYEEEERQRGNFPDRFSGHQFPNYSSELNVNALLLGDSALYLCASNLRGQGQPQHFGDGTRLSIL.

V usage is TRBV28 and J usage is TRBJ1-5; the D gene is possibly TRBD1 (5 bases). Trimming removed 3 bases at V and 0 bases at J, with 15 bases between. Germline CDR1 is MDHEN and CDR2 is SYDVKM. There are 17 residues in the CDR3. CDR3 in DNA: TGTGCCAGCAGTTTGGGGCAGGACCCCTATAGCAATCAGCCCCAGCATTTT. It is translated as CASSLGQDPYSNQPQHF.

The rearrangement uses TRBV19 and TRBJ1-5, with D perhaps matching TRBD1 (6 bases). Trimming removed 3 bases from V and 5 bases from J, with 20 bases in between. There are 17 residues in the CDR3. Germline V gene sequence: CDR1 LNHDA, CDR2 SQIVND (reference sequence). The CDR3 reads CASSIRSPTGFDQPQHF. The CDR3, as DNA: TGTGCCAGTAGTATTCGATCCCCAACAGGGTTCGATCAGCCCCAGCATTTT.

This clone has a handful of counts. V and J are TRBV11-2 and TRBJ1-1; no clear D gene. Trimming shortened V by 2 bases and J by 0 bases, and 4 bases separated the two germline ends. The CDR3 is 13 residues long. CDR1 and CDR2 (germline): SGHAT, FQNNGV. DNA for the CDR3: TGTGCCAGCAGCTTAACAGTGAACACTGAAGCTTTCTTT. It encodes CASSLTVNTEAFF.

This chain joins TRBV29-1 and TRBJ1-1, with 8 bases that match TRBD1. The V gene end was trimmed by 5 bases and the J gene end by 7 bases; junction bases not matched to a gene: 3. Germline CDR1 and CDR2: SQVTM and ANQGSEA. The CDR3 sequence is 11 residues long. Here the CDR3 reads CSVRTGNEAFF. DNA for the CDR3: TGCAGCGTTCGGACAGGGAATGAAGCTTTCTTT.

The chain recombines TRBV6-5 with TRBJ1-5; 7 bases map to TRBD1. The V gene end was trimmed by 6 bases and the J gene end by 5 bases; junction bases not matched to a gene: 4. The length of the CDR3 is 13 residues. The germline V gene has CDR1 MNHEY and CDR2 SVGAGI. In nucleotides, the CDR3 is TGTGCCAGCAGCCTCAGGGGGGATCAGCCCCAGCATTTT. Its translation: CASSLRGDQPQHF.

The rearrangement uses TRBV5-1 and TRBJ2-2; D ambiguous. The V and J ends lost 2 bases and 7 bases respectively, with 3 bases between them. The CDR3 is 11 amino acids. Looked up from germline, CDR1 is SGHRS and CDR2 is YFSETQ. The CDR3 DNA is TGCGCCAGCAGCTTCAGCGGGGAGCTGTTTTTT. Protein sequence: CASSFSGELFF.

The rearrangement joins TRBV5-6 to TRBJ1-1; D is ambiguous. Germline lookup yields CDR1 SGHDT and CDR2 YYEEEE. Trimming pared 4 bases from V and 6 bases from J, leaving 16 bases between. The CDR3 consists of 14 residues. This CDR3 reads CASSRPEKGAEAFF. CDR3 in DNA: TGTGCCAGCAGCCGTCCGGAGAAGGGAGCTGAAGCTTTCTTT.

The CDR3 reads CASSVGGNYGYTF. The CDR3 DNA reads as TGTGCCAGCAGCGTAGGAGGGAATTATGGCTACACCTTC. V is TRBV9 and J is TRBJ1-2; D not certain. The CDR3 loop spans 13 amino acids. Germline V gene lookup returns CDR1 SGDLS and CDR2 YYNGEE. V was pared by 0 bases and J by 5 bases, with 8 bases between.

The rearrangement uses TRBV5-1 and TRBJ1-2, with no clear D. Looked up from germline, CDR1 is SGHRS and CDR2 is YFSETQ. The CDR3 has 14 residues. V was clipped by 2 bases and J by 4 bases, with 12 bases between them. CDR3 protein: CASSLDGSGYGYTF. CDR3 nucleotide sequence: TGCGCCAGCAGCTTAGACGGATCGGGCTATGGCTACACCTTC.

The CDR3 DNA reads as TGTGCCTGGAATCCCGGACAGGGGGGTGAGCAGTTCTTC. Protein product: CAWNPGQGGEQFF. The chain is built from TRBV30 and TRBJ2-1; 10 bases align to TRBD1. The CDR3 has 13 residues. CDR1 and CDR2 (germline): GTSNPN, SVGIG (reference sequence). The ends lost 4 bases at V and 9 bases at J; junction bases unmatched: 6.

The CDR3: CASSSGLDRGSPLHF. The CDR3 bases are TGTGCCAGCAGTTCGGGCCTGGACAGGGGTTCACCCCTCCACTTT. The J gene is TRBJ1-6, the V gene TRBV27; 9 bases are shared with TRBD1. The CDR3 loop spans 15 amino acids. The V gene end was trimmed by 4 bases and the J gene end by 9 bases; junction bases not matched to a gene: 7. Germline CDR1 is MNHEY and CDR2 is SMNVEV (reference sequence).

The V call is TRBV28, the J call TRBJ1-3; D uncertain. The CDR3 is 13 residues long. CDR1 and CDR2 from the germline V gene are MDHEN and SYDVKM. Trimming removed 3 bases from V and 2 bases from J, with 5 bases in between. The CDR3, as DNA: TGTGCCAGCAGTTTCAATCCTGGAAACACCATATATTTT. As protein: CASSFNPGNTIYF.

The genes are TRBV5-5 and TRBJ1-4; no definite D call. This CDR3 is built from 13 residues. V dropped 1 base and J dropped 3 bases, with 4 bases sitting between them. Germline assignment: CDR1 SGHKS and CDR2 YYEKEE (reference sequence). Here the CDR3 DNA reads TGTGCCAGCAGCTTGCAAGCTAATGAAAAACTGTTTTTT. Its translation is CASSLQANEKLFF. The variable domain in full, with the rest retrieved from reference TRBV5-5 and TRBJ1-4, is DAGVTQSPTHLIKTRGQQVTLRCSPISGHKSVSWYQQVLGQGPQFIFQYYEKEERGRGNFPDRFSARQFPNYSSELNVNALLLGDSALYLCASSLQANEKLFFGSGTQLSVL.

The gene calls are TRBV28 and TRBJ1-1; D may be TRBD1 (5 bases). The V and J ends lost 2 bases and 4 bases respectively, with 17 bases between them. This CDR3 region has 16 residues. The germline V gene encodes CDR1 MDHEN and CDR2 SYDVKM. DNA for the CDR3: TGTGCCAGCAGTTTAGCTTCCCGGGGGGTTAGCACTGAAGCTTTCTTT. Translated: CASSLASRGVSTEAFF.

The chain carries TRBV6-5 and TRBJ1-5; D is unresolved. The CDR3 extends over 15 amino acids. V was clipped by 6 bases and J by 1 base, with 13 bases between them. Germline assignment: CDR1 MNHEY and CDR2 SVGAGI. The DNA of the CDR3 is TGTGCCAGCAGCCTAAGACAAGTCAGCAATCAGCCCCAGCATTTT. Its translation is CASSLRQVSNQPQHF.

In this sample, this clone turned up once. The V call is TRBV28, the J call TRBJ1-6; no firm D call. The V gene's germline CDR1 is MDHEN and CDR2 SYDVKM. Trimming cost V 3 bases and J 0 bases, with 12 bases left between them. The CDR3 runs 17 residues. The chain's CDR3 is CASSFETSSSYNSPLHF. In DNA form, the CDR3 reads TGTGCCAGCAGTTTTGAGACTTCCAGCTCCTATAATTCACCCCTCCACTTT.

V usage is TRBV20-1 and J usage is TRBJ1-5; D perhaps matches TRBD1 (6 bases). The CDR3 is 14 amino acids. V lost 3 bases to trimming and J lost 4 bases, with 13 bases between them. Germline V CDR1 and CDR2: DFQATT, SNEGSKA (reference sequence). The CDR3 nucleotides are TGCAGTGCTAGTCGGGGACAAACGAATCAGCCCCAGCATTTT. It is translated as CSASRGQTNQPQHF.

The rearrangement joins TRBV9 to TRBJ1-1; possibly TRBD1 for D (5 bases). V shed 4 bases and J shed 3 bases, with 16 bases lying between them. Germline V lookup: CDR1 SGDLS, CDR2 YYNGEE. The CDR3 sequence is 15 residues long. The CDR3 region has the DNA TGTGCCAGCAGCTCCGACAGTTTCGGGGACACTGAAGCTTTCTTT. Protein: CASSSDSFGDTEAFF.